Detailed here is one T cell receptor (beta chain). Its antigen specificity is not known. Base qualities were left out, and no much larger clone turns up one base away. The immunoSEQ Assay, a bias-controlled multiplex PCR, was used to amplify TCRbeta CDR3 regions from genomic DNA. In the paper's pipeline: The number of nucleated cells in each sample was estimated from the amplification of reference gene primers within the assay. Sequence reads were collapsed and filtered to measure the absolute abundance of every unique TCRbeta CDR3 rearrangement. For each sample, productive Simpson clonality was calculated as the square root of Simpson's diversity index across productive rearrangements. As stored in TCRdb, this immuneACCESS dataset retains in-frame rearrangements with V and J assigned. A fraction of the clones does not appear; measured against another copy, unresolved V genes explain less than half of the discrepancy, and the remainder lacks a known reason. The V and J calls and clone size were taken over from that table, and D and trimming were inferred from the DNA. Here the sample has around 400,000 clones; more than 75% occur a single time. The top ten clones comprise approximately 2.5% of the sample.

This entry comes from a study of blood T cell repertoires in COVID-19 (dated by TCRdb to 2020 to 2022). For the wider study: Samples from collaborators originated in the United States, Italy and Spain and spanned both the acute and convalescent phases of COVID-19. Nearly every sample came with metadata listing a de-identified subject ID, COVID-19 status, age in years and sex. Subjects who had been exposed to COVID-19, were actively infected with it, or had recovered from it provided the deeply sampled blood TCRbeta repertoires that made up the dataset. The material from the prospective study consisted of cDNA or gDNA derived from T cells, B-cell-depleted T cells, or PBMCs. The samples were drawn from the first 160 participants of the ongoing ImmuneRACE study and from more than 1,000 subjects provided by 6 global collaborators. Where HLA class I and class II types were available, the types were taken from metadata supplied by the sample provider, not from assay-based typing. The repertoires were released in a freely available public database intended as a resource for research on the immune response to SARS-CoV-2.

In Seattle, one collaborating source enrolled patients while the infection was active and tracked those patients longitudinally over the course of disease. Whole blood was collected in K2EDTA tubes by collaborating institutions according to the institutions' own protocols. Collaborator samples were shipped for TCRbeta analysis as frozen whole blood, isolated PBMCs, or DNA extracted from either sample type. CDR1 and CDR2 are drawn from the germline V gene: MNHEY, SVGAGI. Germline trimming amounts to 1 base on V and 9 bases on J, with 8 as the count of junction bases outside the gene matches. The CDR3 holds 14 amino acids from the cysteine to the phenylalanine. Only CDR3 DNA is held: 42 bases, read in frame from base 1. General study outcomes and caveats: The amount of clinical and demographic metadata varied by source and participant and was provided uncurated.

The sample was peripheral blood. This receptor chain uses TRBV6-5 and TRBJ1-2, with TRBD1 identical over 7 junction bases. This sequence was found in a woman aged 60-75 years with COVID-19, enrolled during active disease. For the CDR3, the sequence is CASSYLDRAGSYTF. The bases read TGTGCCAGCAGTTACTTAGACAGGGCGGGAAGCTACACCTTC.